Below, 20 T cell receptor beta chains from the same sample are listed, as sequenced in a study of beta chain features in type 1 diabetes. Study results and caveats: TCRB CDR3s were moderately but significantly shorter in Type 1 diabetes patients in all four CD4+ subsets.

No antigens are known for them. Reverse transcribing all isolated RNA meant expressed TCRB transcripts were sequenced. This table comes from immunoSEQ multiplex PCR, and its TCRdb copy is limited to in-frame clones, with some not included. The table includes about 150,000 clones, 8.5% to 10% detected once. The specimen sequenced was central memory CD4+ T cells from blood. The receptors shown here come from a woman aged 30 to 39 with type 1 diabetes.

This clone was seen only a few times. The chain carries TRBV29-1 and TRBJ2-7, with 7 bases matching TRBD2. The CDR3 covers 14 residues. Trimming removed 4 bases from V and 6 bases from J; junction bases left unmatched: 12. The V gene's germline CDR1 is SQVTM and CDR2 ANQGSEA. The CDR3 DNA reads as TGCAGCGTTGGCTTAGCGGGTCTGGGAGGCGAGCAGTACTTC. It encodes CSVGLAGLGGEQYF.

This clone has just a few counts. The V and J genes are TRBV10-2 and TRBJ2-2, with unresolved D. Germline V gene lookup returns CDR1 WSHSY and CDR2 SAAADI. The CDR3 has 14 amino acids. V was cut by 7 bases and J by 0 bases, with 9 bases left in between. CDR3 in DNA: TGCGCCAGCAACCAGTTCGCGAACACCGGGGAGCTGTTTTTT. This translates into CASNQFANTGELFF.

V usage is TRBV7-2 and J usage is TRBJ2-5, with a possible D match to TRBD2 (6 bases). With 5 bases removed from V and 4 bases from J, the gap between germline ends came to 23 bases. Per germline, CDR1 SGHTA and CDR2 FQGNSA. This CDR3 has 17 residues. The CDR3 DNA reads as TGTGCCAGCAGCCCAGGATGGGCGGGATTGATTGGAGAGACCCAGTACTTC. Protein product: CASSPGWAGLIGETQYF.

This clone came up a few times. The chain combines TRBV5-1 with TRBJ2-7; the D gene is possibly TRBD2 (6 bases). The germline gives CDR1 SGHRS, CDR2 YFSETQ. The CDR3 is made up of 13 amino acids. Trimming removed 5 bases at V and 3 bases at J, with 12 bases between. DNA of the CDR3: TGCGCCAGCAGTCTACGGGGGATCTACGAGCAGTACTTC. Residues: CASSLRGIYEQYF.

The chain has TRBV5-1 and TRBJ2-3; 13 bases align to TRBD2. Germline assignment: CDR1 SGHRS and CDR2 YFSETQ. This CDR3 is 15 amino acids long. The ends lost 4 bases at V and 6 bases at J; junction bases unmatched: 5. The CDR3 spells CASSPGLAGVDTQYF. In nucleotides, the CDR3 is TGCGCCAGCAGCCCAGGACTAGCGGGAGTGGATACGCAGTATTTT.

The V and J genes are TRBV5-4 and TRBJ2-2; 15 bases map to TRBD2. Germline CDR1 SGHNT, CDR2 YYREEE (reference sequence). The ends lost 4 bases at V and 6 bases at J; junction bases unmatched: 7. CDR3 length: 17 residues. CDR3: CASSRQGLAGGAGELFF. DNA of the CDR3: TGTGCCAGCAGCCGACAGGGACTAGCGGGAGGCGCCGGGGAGCTGTTTTTT.

This clone came up a few times. This sequence joins TRBV6-5 and TRBJ1-1; D is perhaps TRBD1 (6 bases). The CDR3 sequence is 14 residues long. V lost 2 bases and J 5 bases, leaving 12 bases between the germline ends. Germline lookup yields CDR1 MNHEY and CDR2 SVGAGI. The CDR3: CASSYGLQGTEAFF. As DNA, the CDR3 is TGTGCCAGCAGTTACGGCCTTCAGGGGACTGAAGCTTTCTTT.

This clone has only a few counts. The V and J genes are TRBV27 and TRBJ2-3; D gene uncertain. Germline lookup yields CDR1 MNHEY and CDR2 SMNVEV (reference sequence). Between the trimmed V and J ends, which lost 6 bases and 4 bases, there was a span of 8 bases. This CDR3 spans 12 amino acids. The CDR3: CASREYADTQYF. As DNA, the CDR3 is TGTGCCAGCAGGGAGTACGCAGATACGCAGTATTTT.

V is TRBV18 and J is TRBJ2-7; the match to TRBD1 covers 7 bases. The CDR3 has 15 amino acids. V dropped 3 bases and J dropped 4; count of bases not matched to a gene: 9. The germline CDR1 and CDR2 sequences are KGHSH and LQKENI. The CDR3 bases are TGTGCCAGCTCACCCTCGACAGGGATAGGGTACGAGCAGTACTTC. Its protein product is CASSPSTGIGYEQYF.

V usage is TRBV5-6 and J usage is TRBJ1-5; D is unclear. Trimming removed 1 base at V and 5 bases at J, with 10 bases between. This CDR3 has 14 amino acids. Germline V gene data show CDR1 as SGHDT and CDR2 as YYEEEE. The chain's CDR3 is CASSLSGGDQPQHF. In DNA, the CDR3 is TGTGCCAGCAGCTTGTCTGGAGGTGATCAGCCCCAGCATTTT. Complete variable domain (other parts from reference TRBV5-6 and TRBJ1-5): DAGVTQSPTHLIKTRGQQVTLRCSPKSGHDTVSWYQQALGQGPQFIFQYYEEEERQRGNFPDRFSGHQFPNYSSELNVNALLLGDSALYLCASSLSGGDQPQHFGDGTRLSIL.

A remark on this clone: Distinct nucleotide sequences in the sample also encode this CDR3. The J gene is TRBJ2-7, the V gene TRBV9; 7 bases fit TRBD2. The CDR3 loop spans 13 amino acids. The ends lost 0 bases at V and 3 bases at J; junction bases unmatched: 0. Germline V gives CDR1 SGDLS, CDR2 YYNGEE. The CDR3 protein is CASSVGEGYEQYF. The CDR3 nucleotides are TGTGCCAGCAGCGTAGGGGAGGGCTACGAGCAGTACTTC.

The sample holds a few counts of this clone. The V call is TRBV6-5, the J call TRBJ1-1; TRBD1 is a possible D gene (5 bases). The CDR3 is 14 residues long. In germline, CDR1 is MNHEY, CDR2 SVGAGI. Trimming cost V 5 bases and J 4 bases, with 14 bases left between them. The CDR3 loop is CASSITSGGTEAFF. The CDR3 coding sequence is TGTGCCAGCAGTATTACCAGCGGGGGCACTGAAGCTTTCTTT.

This chain uses TRBV7-9 with TRBJ2-7, with 11 bases identical to TRBD2. V dropped 5 bases and J dropped 0; count of bases not matched to a gene: 6. The germline gives CDR1 SEHNR, CDR2 FQNEAQ (reference sequence). There are 16 residues in the CDR3. The CDR3 nucleotides are TGTGCCAGCAGCCGGACCGGGACTAGCGGCTCCTACGAGCAGTACTTC. Translated: CASSRTGTSGSYEQYF.

The chain has TRBV5-8 and TRBJ2-2, with D hard to call. This CDR3 has 16 residues. Trimming cost V 0 bases and J 1 base, with 10 bases left between them. The germline CDR1 and CDR2 sequences are SGHTS and YDEGEE. The CDR3 reads CASSLAHGLNTGELFF. As DNA, the CDR3 is TGTGCCAGCAGCTTGGCCCATGGGCTGAACACCGGGGAGCTGTTTTTT.

The DNA for the CDR3 is TGTGCCAGCAGCTCAACGCCTAGCGGGAGAGAGACCCAGTACTTC. Translating gives CASSSTPSGRETQYF. The chain recombines TRBV9 with TRBJ2-5; TRBD2 aligns across 10 bases. The CDR3 length is 15 residues. V lost 4 bases, J lost 4 bases, and 7 bases stayed unmatched. The germline CDR1 and CDR2 sequences are SGDLS and YYNGEE.

This clone was detected only a few times. V gene TRBV7-9 combines with J gene TRBJ2-1; 7 nucleotides line up with TRBD2. The CDR3 has 13 residues. The germline V gene encodes CDR1 SEHNR and CDR2 FQNEAQ (reference sequence). J lost 5 bases, V lost 5 bases, and 3 bases had no gene match. CDR3 bases: TGTGCCAGCAGCCCTGCGGGGGACAATGAGCAGTTCTTC. Its translation: CASSPAGDNEQFF. The full variable domain, in which reference TRBV7-9 and TRBJ2-1 provide the parts outside the CDR3, is DTGVSQNPRHKITKRGQNVTFRCDPISEHNRLYWYRQTLGQGPEFLTYFQNEAQLEKSRLLSDRFSAERPKGSFSTLEIQRTEQGDSAMYLCASSPAGDNEQFFGPGTRLTVL.

This chain joins TRBV6-6 and TRBJ2-3; TRBD2 might be the D (6 bases). V lost 10 bases and J 0 bases, leaving 14 bases between the germline ends. CDR3 length equals 14 residues. Germline CDR1 and CDR2: MNHNY and SVGAGI (reference sequence). CDR3 sequence reads: CATRDSQSTDTQYF. CDR3 bases: TGTGCCACCCGGGACTCCCAAAGCACAGATACGCAGTATTTT.

This clone was seen at least ten times. This rearrangement joins TRBV30 to TRBJ1-1; the D is unclear. There are 11 residues in the CDR3. Germline V lookup: CDR1 GTSNPN, CDR2 SVGIG (reference sequence). V lost 2 bases, J lost 7 bases, and 8 bases lay in between. Here the CDR3 DNA reads TGTGCCTGGAGTTGGGAGGGTGAAGCTTTCTTT. Its protein is CAWSWEGEAFF.

This chain links TRBV5-1 with TRBJ2-5; 9 bases are a match to TRBD2. Germline CDR1 and CDR2: SGHRS and YFSETQ. The CDR3 has 17 residues. With V trimmed by 1 base and J by 2 bases, 9 bases remained unmatched. The CDR3 loop is CASSLIGSGSGQETQYF. The CDR3 DNA is TGCGCCAGCAGCTTGATCGGTAGCGGGAGTGGGCAAGAGACCCAGTACTTC.

This clone occurred a few times. The rearrangement links TRBV28 to TRBJ2-6; TRBD1 is a possible D gene (6 bases). The CDR3 contains 16 residues. The V gene's germline CDR1 is MDHEN and CDR2 SYDVKM. Trimming stripped 8 bases from V and 2 bases from J, with 16 bases between. The CDR3 reads CASLTAHRAGANVLTF. CDR3 coding DNA: TGTGCCAGCCTAACAGCCCACAGGGCTGGGGCCAACGTCCTGACTTTC.